This T cell receptor beta chain was captured in a study of a mutant IDH1 vaccine in newly diagnosed glioma. In the study overall: All eight of the vaccinations patients received fell in weeks 1, 3, 5, 7, 11, 15, 19 and 23. Vaccination followed radiotherapy alone by 4-6 weeks, or accompanied temozolomide cycles. It was radiotherapy, temozolomide, or both that patients received previously, with most receiving both.

For this clone: Its antigen is currently unknown.

TCRdb's table, derived via immunoSEQ multiplex PCR, lists solely in-frame clones and lacks some. The sample contains more than 25,000 clones, roughly 90% of which appear only once. CDR1 and CDR2 (germline): SGHTA, FQGNSA. V shed 5 bases, J shed 3 bases, and the junction held 6 bases outside the gene matches. The CDR3 extends over 14 amino acids. Time point noted: week 5, during vaccination. The content of each vaccine dose was 300 ug of mutant IDH1 20-mer peptide, and topical imiquimod accompanied it. The sequences come from PBMCs, collected from a glioma patient whose treatment included an IDH1 peptide vaccine. The origin of this receptor is a man younger than 30 with glioma. The chain uses TRBV7-2 and TRBJ2-7; 8 positions match TRBD2. In DNA, the CDR3 is TGTGCCAGCAGCAGAGAGCGGGGGTTCTACGAGCAGTACTTC. Its protein is CASSRERGFYEQYF.